This entry lists 23 T cell receptor beta chains sequenced from one sample in a study of blood T cell repertoires in COVID-19. Clones were sequenced by immunoSEQ multiplex PCR, and TCRdb holds only the in-frame ones, with some missing. The profile covers some 290,000 clones, with about nine tenths appearing a single time and over 9% taken by the ten largest. The sample taken for sequencing was peripheral blood. These receptors were collected from a woman under 40 with COVID-19, enrolled during active disease.

This chain joins TRBV30 and TRBJ2-7; D possibly corresponds to TRBD2 (5 bases). Germline values: CDR1 GTSNPN, CDR2 SVGIG (reference sequence). The CDR3 has 13 amino acids. V was cut by 0 bases and J by 6 bases, with 12 bases left in between. CDR3 protein: CAWSVPSLSEQYF. DNA for the CDR3: TGTGCCTGGAGTGTACCTAGCTTAAGCGAGCAGTACTTC.

As to this clone: The sample contains more than one DNA sequence encoding this CDR3. V gene TRBV7-3 combines with J gene TRBJ2-2, with 7 bases identical to TRBD1. The CDR3 has 15 amino acids. From germline, CDR1 is SGHTA and CDR2 FQGTGA. V lost 6 bases, J lost 0 bases, and 4 bases stayed unmatched. The CDR3 nucleotides read TGTGCCAGCAGTTTAGGGGGCGCGAACACCGGGGAGCTGTTTTTT. It yields the protein CASSLGGANTGELFF.

Remarks on this clone: Other DNA sequences in this specimen translate into the identical CDR3. The chain couples TRBV19 to TRBJ2-1; 9 positions agree with TRBD1. Trimming took 3 bases from V and 6 from J; bases not matched to a gene: 6. Germline-derived CDR1 and CDR2 are LNHDA and SQIVND (reference sequence). This CDR3 is built from 15 residues. The CDR3 region is CASSIPGQGTNEQFF. CDR3 sequence (DNA): TGTGCCAGTAGTATCCCGGGACAGGGAACCAATGAGCAGTTCTTC.

The CDR3 coding sequence is TGTGCCAGCAGCACTTCTGGAGCGGGAGGGGGTGAGCAGTTCTTC. Translation: CASSTSGAGGGEQFF. This sequence joins TRBV11-2 and TRBJ2-1; TRBD2 agrees at 10 bases. CDR3 length: 15 amino acids. In germline, CDR1 is SGHAT, CDR2 FQNNGV. V trimming: 5 bases; J trimming: 9 bases; junction bases outside the gene matches: 10.

V gene TRBV7-9 combines with J gene TRBJ1-4, with TRBD1 identical over 8 bases. The CDR3 is 15 residues long. Unmatched junction bases numbered 8, after V lost 6 bases and J lost 5 bases. Germline V lookup: CDR1 SEHNR, CDR2 FQNEAQ (reference sequence). DNA for the CDR3: TGTGCCAGCAGATTCGACAGGGGTGGGAATGAAAAACTGTTTTTT. This gives the protein CASRFDRGGNEKLFF. Drawing the rest from reference TRBV7-9 and TRBJ1-4, the complete variable domain is DTGVSQNPRHKITKRGQNVTFRCDPISEHNRLYWYRQTLGQGPEFLTYFQNEAQLEKSRLLSDRFSAERPKGSFSTLEIQRTEQGDSAMYLCASRFDRGGNEKLFFGSGTQLSVL.

In its sample, this clone was seen once. V is TRBV18 and J is TRBJ2-5; 7 bases are a match to TRBD2. V was pared by 2 bases and J by 4 bases, with 4 bases of the junction left unmatched. Germline V gene data show CDR1 as KGHSH and CDR2 as LQKENI. The CDR3 is 14 amino acids. In DNA, the CDR3 is TGTGCCAGCTCACCAGGGGCGGGAGCAGAGACCCAGTACTTC. It encodes CASSPGAGAETQYF.

This sequence joins TRBV30 and TRBJ2-1; the D is unclear. Between the trimmed V and J ends, which lost 4 bases and 8 bases, there was a span of 18 bases. Looked up from germline, CDR1 is GTSNPN and CDR2 is SVGIG (reference sequence). This CDR3 spans 14 amino acids. The CDR3 spells CAWKRGSPKDEQFF. In nucleotides, the CDR3 is TGTGCCTGGAAGCGCGGCAGTCCGAAGGATGAGCAGTTCTTC.

V usage is TRBV7-2 and J usage is TRBJ2-7; D might be TRBD1 (5 bases). CDR3 length: 16 amino acids. CDR1 and CDR2 from the germline V gene are SGHTA and FQGNSA. V dropped 3 bases and J dropped 1 base, with 16 bases sitting between them. The CDR3 region is CASSFGSRGLSYEQYF. For the CDR3, the DNA is TGTGCCAGCAGCTTTGGGTCAAGGGGTCTTTCCTACGAGCAGTACTTC.

The rearrangement joins TRBV2 to TRBJ1-2; D unclear. CDR3 size: 14 residues. CDR1 is SNHLY and CDR2 is FYNNEI in the germline V gene. Trimming removed 1 base at V and 2 bases at J, with 8 bases between. Here the CDR3 DNA reads TGTGCCAGCAGTGAAGTAACAGTAAACTATGGCTACACCTTC. Its protein is CASSEVTVNYGYTF.

This clone has just one count. The chain joins TRBV7-2 to TRBJ1-5, with 7 bases that match TRBD1. Losses at the gene ends were 6 bases for V and 7 bases for J; bases not matched to a gene: 9. CDR1 is SGHTA, CDR2 FQGNSA, per germline. The CDR3 has 14 residues. CDR3 loop: CASSPGGNRQPQHF. CDR3 nucleotide sequence: TGTGCCAGCAGTCCAGGGGGAAATCGACAGCCCCAGCATTTT.

V gene TRBV27 combines with J gene TRBJ2-7; tentative D call: TRBD1 (6 bases). V was pared by 5 bases and J by 0 bases, with 14 bases between. In germline, CDR1 is MNHEY, CDR2 SMNVEV (reference sequence). The CDR3 extends over 15 amino acids. CDR3 sequence: CASSPLGQGSYEQYF. In nucleotides, the CDR3 is TGTGCCAGCAGTCCCCTGGGACAAGGCTCCTACGAGCAGTACTTC.

The rearrangement uses TRBV18 and TRBJ2-1; D uncertain. V gave up 4 bases and J gave up 2 bases, with 9 bases separating them. Per the germline V gene, CDR1 is KGHSH and CDR2 is LQKENI. This CDR3 has 14 amino acids. CDR3 in amino acids: CASSQVQTYNEQFF. CDR3 coding DNA: TGTGCCAGCTCACAGGTACAGACCTACAATGAGCAGTTCTTC.

The chain combines TRBV6-2 or TRBV6-3 with TRBJ2-7, with D possibly matching TRBD2 (5 bases). V was trimmed by 5 bases and J by 0 bases, leaving 14 bases between them. Germline V CDR1 and CDR2: MNHEY, SVGEGT. The CDR3 covers 15 residues. CDR3: CASSGPGILSYEQYF. The CDR3 bases are TGTGCCAGCAGTGGACCCGGGATACTCTCCTACGAGCAGTACTTC.

This clone was recorded only once. CDR3 nucleotides: TGTGCCAGCATTTCGTCAGGGTACACCGGGGAGCTGTTTTTT. Residues: CASISSGYTGELFF. The chain joins TRBV11-2 to TRBJ2-2; D may be TRBD1 (5 bases). Germline CDR1 reads SGHAT; CDR2 reads FQNNGV. This CDR3 is built from 14 residues. V lost 7 bases to trimming and J lost 3 bases, with 12 bases between them.

The V and J genes are TRBV5-1 and TRBJ2-7; D possibly corresponds to TRBD2 (6 bases). Trimming shortened V by 4 bases and J by 5 bases, and 13 bases separated the two germline ends. The CDR3 runs to 13 residues. Per the germline V gene, CDR1 is SGHRS and CDR2 is YFSETQ. CDR3 sequence (DNA): TGCGCCAGCAGCGGTGGAGGGTGGGACGAGCAGTACTTC. This translates into CASSGGGWDEQYF.

The table lists this clone with a count of one. J is TRBJ1-5 and V is TRBV19; D gene unclear. The V end lost 1 base, the J end lost 2 bases, and 9 bases lay between the germline ends. Per the germline V gene, CDR1 is LNHDA and CDR2 is SQIVND (reference sequence). CDR3 length: 15 residues. Here the CDR3 reads CASSIGGFGNQPQHF. As DNA, the CDR3 is TGTGCCAGTAGTATAGGAGGGTTCGGCAATCAGCCCCAGCATTTT.

The chain links TRBV5-4 to TRBJ1-4; TRBD1 matches at 7 bases. J was trimmed by 3 bases and V by 4 bases; bases with no gene match: 6. This CDR3 is built from 15 residues. Germline V gene data show CDR1 as SGHNT and CDR2 as YYREEE (reference sequence). The CDR3 DNA reads TGTGCCAGCAGCCCCACAGGGGCCCCTAATGAAAAACTGTTTTTT. The encoded protein is CASSPTGAPNEKLFF. Full variable domain (remainder filled in from reference TRBV5-4 and TRBJ1-4): ETGVTQSPTHLIKTRGQQVTLRCSSQSGHNTVSWYQQALGQGPQFIFQYYREEENGRGNFPPRFSGLQFPNYSSELNVNALELDDSALYLCASSPTGAPNEKLFFGSGTQLSVL.

The gene calls are TRBV7-2 and TRBJ1-5; 7 bases are shared with TRBD1. Germline-derived CDR1 and CDR2 are SGHTA and FQGNSA. The J segment lost 12 bases and the V segment lost 1 base, leaving 6 bases of the junction unmatched. The CDR3 has 13 residues. The DNA for the CDR3 is TGTGCCAGCAGCTTAGTCGAGGGGGCTTTCCAGCATTTT. Its protein product is CASSLVEGAFQHF.

J is TRBJ2-3 and V is TRBV9; D perhaps matches TRBD1 (6 bases). The germline V gene encodes CDR1 SGDLS and CDR2 YYNGEE. V lost 2 bases and J 2 bases, leaving 12 bases between the germline ends. There are 15 residues in the CDR3. CDR3 protein: CASSVGADPTDTQYF. The DNA of the CDR3 is TGTGCCAGCAGCGTGGGGGCTGACCCCACAGATACGCAGTATTTT.

This chain links TRBV19 with TRBJ1-1; 7 bases are a match to TRBD1. The V segment lost 11 bases and the J segment 1 base; nucleotides outside the gene matches: 7. Per the germline V gene, CDR1 is LNHDA and CDR2 is SQIVND (reference sequence). The length of the CDR3 is 13 residues. The CDR3 region has the DNA TGTGCCGTGAGGGGGCGCCCGAACACTGAAGCTTTCTTT. Protein: CAVRGRPNTEAFF.

This rearrangement joins TRBV5-1 to TRBJ1-1, with a possible D match to TRBD1 (5 bases). Looked up from germline, CDR1 is SGHRS and CDR2 is YFSETQ. The CDR3 consists of 13 residues. The ends were cut back, 4 bases at V and 1 base at J, with 8 bases in the middle. In DNA, the CDR3 is TGCGCCAGCAGCATCACAGGGAACACTGAAGCTTTCTTT. Encoded protein: CASSITGNTEAFF.

The chain is built from TRBV4-1 and TRBJ2-7; maybe TRBD2 (6 bases). V was pared by 4 bases and J by 6 bases, with 13 bases between. The length of the CDR3 is 13 residues. The germline V gene has CDR1 MGHRA and CDR2 YSYEKL. Written as DNA, the CDR3 is TGCGCCAGCAGCCTCATGGGGGGTGGCGAGCAGTACTTC. Amino acid sequence: CASSLMGGGEQYF.

This clone appeared many times. The rearrangement links TRBV25-1 to TRBJ2-7; a possible D gene is TRBD1 (6 bases). The CDR3 loop spans 14 amino acids. V was pared by 4 bases and J by 1 base, with 11 bases between. CDR1 and CDR2 from the germline V gene are MGHDK and SYGVNS. CDR3 amino acids: CASSGGRSSYEQYF. CDR3 in DNA: TGTGCCAGCAGTGGGGGGCGATCTTCCTACGAGCAGTACTTC.